A single sample gave rise to the 9 T cell receptor beta chains below, sequenced in a study of blood T cell repertoires in COVID-19. Assay: immunoSEQ multiplex PCR; the TCRdb copy retains only in-frame clones and omits some. The sample yields over 150,000 clones, roughly 83% seen once. Sequenced material: peripheral blood. The receptors were sampled from a woman aged 55 to 70 with COVID-19, enrolled during active disease.

This clone was detected a few times. The chain links TRBV3-1 (or the pseudogene TRBV3-2) to TRBJ2-6; 7 bases are shared with TRBD2. V lost 3 bases to trimming and J lost 0 bases; unmatched junction nucleotides: 14. The germline CDR1 and CDR2 sequences are LGHDT and YNNKEL (reference sequence). The CDR3 sequence is 20 residues long. CDR3 residues: CASSHGVGIAGYSGANVLTF. The CDR3 region has the DNA TGTGCCAGCAGCCACGGGGTGGGGATAGCGGGTTACTCTGGGGCCAACGTCCTGACTTTC.

V usage is TRBV20-1 and J usage is TRBJ1-4; D is undetermined. Germline V gene lookup returns CDR1 DFQATT and CDR2 SNEGSKA (reference sequence). Trimming stripped 5 bases from V and 6 bases from J, with 4 bases between. This CDR3 has 10 residues. The CDR3 is CSAADEKLFF. The CDR3 coding sequence is TGCAGTGCTGCAGATGAAAAACTGTTTTTT.

This clone came up a few times. CDR3 in amino acids: CASSLIGGREETQYF. The CDR3, as DNA: TGTGCCAGCAGCTTAATCGGCGGGAGGGAAGAGACCCAGTACTTC. The genes are TRBV7-3 and TRBJ2-5; the match to TRBD2 covers 9 bases. V was clipped by 1 base and J by 3 bases; unmatched bases: 3. Germline V lookup: CDR1 SGHTA, CDR2 FQGTGA. The CDR3 spans 15 residues.

This chain uses TRBV7-3 with TRBJ2-3; 11 nucleotides align to TRBD2. The CDR3 length is 16 residues. The V segment lost 3 bases and the J segment 4 bases; nucleotides outside the gene matches: 6. Germline V gene lookup returns CDR1 SGHTA and CDR2 FQGTGA. The CDR3 DNA sequence: TGTGCCAGCAGCTTTCGACTAGCGGGGACCTCAGATACGCAGTATTTT. Its protein product is CASSFRLAGTSDTQYF.

This clone was detected once. The chain links TRBV12-3 or TRBV12-4 to TRBJ2-2; D not certain. Trimming pared 3 bases from V and 1 base from J, leaving 3 bases between. This CDR3 is built from 13 residues. The CDR3 reads CASSFRNTGELFF. The CDR3 DNA follows: TGTGCCAGCAGTTTCCGGAACACCGGGGAGCTGTTTTTT.

This sequence joins TRBV5-1 and TRBJ2-7; TRBD2 matches 9 bases. CDR3 length equals 16 residues. V trimming: 0 bases; J trimming: 1 base; junction bases outside the gene matches: 5. Germline CDR1 is SGHRS and CDR2 is YFSETQ. In nucleotides, the CDR3 is TGCGCCAGCAGCTTGGAATTGACTAGCGGATCCTACGAGCAGTACTTC. This codes for CASSLELTSGSYEQYF.

V usage is TRBV11-2 and J usage is TRBJ2-7; the match to TRBD1 covers 8 bases. Germline V gene sequence: CDR1 SGHAT, CDR2 FQNNGV. V lost 3 bases and J lost 4; bases outside the gene matches: 11. CDR3 length equals 16 residues. The CDR3 coding sequence is TGTGCCAGCAGCTTCATCGGGACAGGAAAAGGGTACGAGCAGTACTTC. It translates to CASSFIGTGKGYEQYF.

This clone was detected a few times. This rearrangement joins TRBV3-1 (or the pseudogene TRBV3-2) to TRBJ1-4; 9 bases align to TRBD1. V dropped 4 bases and J dropped 6; count of bases not matched to a gene: 6. CDR1 and CDR2 (germline): LGHDT, YNNKEL (reference sequence). This CDR3 is 15 amino acids long. CDR3 region: CASSLYRGPDEKLFF. The DNA for the CDR3 is TGTGCCAGCAGCCTCTACAGGGGGCCAGATGAAAAACTGTTTTTT.

This clone has only a few counts. The chain recombines TRBV19 with TRBJ1-2; TRBD1 matches 8 bases. CDR3 size: 15 residues. V lost 6 bases and J lost 4; bases outside the gene matches: 10. Germline lookup yields CDR1 LNHDA and CDR2 SQIVND (reference sequence). The CDR3 loop is CASRPGQGGTYGYTF. CDR3 sequence (DNA): TGTGCCAGTAGACCCGGACAGGGCGGTACCTATGGCTACACCTTC.